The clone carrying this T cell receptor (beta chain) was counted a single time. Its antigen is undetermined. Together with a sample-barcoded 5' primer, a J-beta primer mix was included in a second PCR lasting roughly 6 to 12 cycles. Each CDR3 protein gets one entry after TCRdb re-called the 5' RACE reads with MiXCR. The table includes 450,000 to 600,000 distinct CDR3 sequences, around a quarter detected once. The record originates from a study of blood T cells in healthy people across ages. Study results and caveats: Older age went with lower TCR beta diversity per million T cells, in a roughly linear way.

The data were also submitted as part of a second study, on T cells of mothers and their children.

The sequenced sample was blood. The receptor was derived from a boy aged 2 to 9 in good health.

The CDR3 bases are TGTGCCATCAGCCCTCGGACAGGGAGGGAGACCCAGTACTTC. As protein: CAISPRTGRETQYF. The J gene is TRBJ2-5, the V gene TRBV10-3, with 8 bases lining up with TRBD1. Trimming removed 6 bases from V and 5 bases from J; junction bases left unmatched: 8. The CDR3 length is 14 residues. Germline CDR1 ENHRY, CDR2 SYGVKD.